The 3 T cell receptor beta chains below were found in one sample sequenced in a study of tumor-infiltrating lymphocytes in localized non-small cell lung cancer. TCRdb keeps only in-frame clones here, not all; method: immunoSEQ multiplex PCR. The sample comprises just over 14,000 clones, roughly 76% of which are singletons, and roughly 2.7% rests with the top ten. The source material was lung tumor tissue. These receptors were obtained from a human donor with non-small cell lung cancer.

CDR3 in DNA: TGTGCCATCAGTGGGGACAGCGTCGAGCAGTACTTC. Translated: CAISGDSVEQYF. The rearrangement uses TRBV10-3 and TRBJ2-7, with 7 bases lining up with TRBD1. Trimming removed 4 bases from V and 6 bases from J; junction bases left unmatched: 3. The CDR3 spans 12 residues. Germline V lookup: CDR1 ENHRY, CDR2 SYGVKD.

The V gene is TRBV18, the J gene TRBJ2-7; the match to TRBD1 covers 7 bases. J was trimmed by 3 bases and V by 3 bases; bases with no gene match: 8. This CDR3 has 15 amino acids. Per germline, CDR1 KGHSH and CDR2 LQKENI. CDR3 protein: CASSPSQGEYYEQYF. The CDR3 region has the DNA TGTGCCAGCTCACCTAGCCAGGGGGAATACTACGAGCAGTACTTC. The whole variable domain, remainder taken from reference TRBV18 and TRBJ2-7, is NAGVMQNPRHLVRRRGQEARLRCSPMKGHSHVYWYRQLPEEGLKFMVYLQKENIIDESGMPKERFSAEFPKEGPSILRIQQVVRGDSAAYFCASSPSQGEYYEQYFGPGTRLTVT.

V and J are TRBV7-2 and TRBJ2-7, with 7 bases aligning to TRBD2. V was pared by 0 bases and J by 7 bases, with 15 bases of the junction left unmatched. CDR3 length: 17 residues. Germline-derived CDR1 and CDR2 are SGHTA and FQGNSA. CDR3 in amino acids: CASSLAPRGGRLYEQYF. For the CDR3, the DNA is TGTGCCAGCAGCTTAGCCCCACGGGGCGGGAGACTGTATGAGCAGTACTTC.